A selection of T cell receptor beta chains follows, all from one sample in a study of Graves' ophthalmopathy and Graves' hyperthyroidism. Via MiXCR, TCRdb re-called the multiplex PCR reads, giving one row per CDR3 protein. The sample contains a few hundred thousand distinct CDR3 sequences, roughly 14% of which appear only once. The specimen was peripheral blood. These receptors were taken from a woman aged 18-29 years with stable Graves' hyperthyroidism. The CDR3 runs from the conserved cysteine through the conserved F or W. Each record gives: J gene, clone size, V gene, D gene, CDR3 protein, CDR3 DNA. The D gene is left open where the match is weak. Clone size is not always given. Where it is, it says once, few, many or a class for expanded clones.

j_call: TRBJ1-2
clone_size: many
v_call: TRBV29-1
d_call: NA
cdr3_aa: CSVDLRRGSTF
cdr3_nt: TGCAGCGTTGACTTGCGGCGAGGAAGCACCTTC

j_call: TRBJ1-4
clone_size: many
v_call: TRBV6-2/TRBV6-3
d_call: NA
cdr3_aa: CASAAREQAPATNEKLFF
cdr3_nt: TGTGCCAGTGCCGCGCGGGAGCAGGCTCCGGCAACTAATGAAAAACTGTTTTTT

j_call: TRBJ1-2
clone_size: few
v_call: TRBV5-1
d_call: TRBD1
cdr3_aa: CASSLTGGVGYTF
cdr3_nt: TGCGCCAGCAGCTTGACAGGGGGCGTCGGCTACACCTTC

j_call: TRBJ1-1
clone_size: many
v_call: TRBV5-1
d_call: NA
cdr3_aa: CASSLDGPGLSRIMNTEAFF
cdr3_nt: TGCGCCAGCAGCTTGGATGGCCCTGGACTCTCGCGAATCATGAACACTGAAGCTTTCTTT

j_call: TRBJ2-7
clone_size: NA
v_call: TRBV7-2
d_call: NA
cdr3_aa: CASSLAIGRTYEQYF
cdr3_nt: TGTGCCAGCAGCTTAGCCATTGGTCGAACCTACGAGCAGTACTTC

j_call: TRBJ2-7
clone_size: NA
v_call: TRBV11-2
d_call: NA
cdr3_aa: CASSSDQSSYEQYF
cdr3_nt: TGTGCCAGCAGCTCGGACCAAAGCTCCTACGAGCAGTACTTC

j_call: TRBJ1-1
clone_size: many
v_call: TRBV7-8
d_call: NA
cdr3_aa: CASSRTVEAFF
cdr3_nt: TGTGCCAGCAGCCGGACAGTAGAAGCTTTCTTT

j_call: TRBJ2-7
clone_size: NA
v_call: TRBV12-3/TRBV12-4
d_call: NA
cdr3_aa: CASSLGPTSDRRGARPDEQYF
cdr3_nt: TGTGCCAGCAGTTTAGGTCCAACCTCCGACAGGCGGGGAGCCAGGCCCGACGAGCAGTACTTC

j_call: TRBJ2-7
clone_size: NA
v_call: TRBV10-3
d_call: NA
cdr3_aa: CAISGEGEQYF
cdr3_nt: TGTGCCATCAGTGGTGAAGGGGAGCAGTACTTC

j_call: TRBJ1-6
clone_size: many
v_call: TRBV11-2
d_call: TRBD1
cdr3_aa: CASSFRTGGRGSPLHF
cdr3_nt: TGTGCCAGCAGCTTCCGGACAGGGGGGAGAGGTTCACCCCTCCACTTT

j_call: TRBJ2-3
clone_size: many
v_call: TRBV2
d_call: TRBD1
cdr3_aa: CASSAPGQGRDTQYF
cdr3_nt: TGTGCCAGCAGTGCTCCGGGACAGGGGAGAGATACGCAGTATTTT

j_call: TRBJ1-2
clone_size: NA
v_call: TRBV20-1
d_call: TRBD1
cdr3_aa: CSAADRGGYGYTF
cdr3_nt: TGCAGTGCAGCCGACAGGGGAGGCTATGGCTACACCTTC

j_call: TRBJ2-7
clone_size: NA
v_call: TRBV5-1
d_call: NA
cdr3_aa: CASSLGERGQYF
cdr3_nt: TGCGCCAGCAGCTTGGGGGAACGAGGACAGTACTTC

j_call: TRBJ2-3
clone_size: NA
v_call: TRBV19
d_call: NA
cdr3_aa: CANGLDTQYF
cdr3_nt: TGTGCCAACGGGTTGGATACGCAGTATTTT

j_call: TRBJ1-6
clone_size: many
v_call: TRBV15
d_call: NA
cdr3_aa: CATSRVPGPGAHSPLHF
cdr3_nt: TGTGCCACCAGCAGAGTCCCGGGCCCTGGGGCTCATTCACCCCTCCACTTT

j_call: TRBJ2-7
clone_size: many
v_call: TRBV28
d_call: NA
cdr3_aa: CASSSVSRDTHYEQYF
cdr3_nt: TGTGCCAGCAGTTCCGTTTCCCGGGACACCCACTACGAGCAGTACTTC

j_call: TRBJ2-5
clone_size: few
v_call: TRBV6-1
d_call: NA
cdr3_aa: CASSEGVGQETQYF
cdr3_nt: TGTGCCAGCAGTGAGGGCGTGGGCCAAGAGACCCAGTACTTC

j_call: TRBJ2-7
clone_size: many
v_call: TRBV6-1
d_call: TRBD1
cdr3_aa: CASSEPRQGTYEQYF
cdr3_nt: TGTGCCAGCAGTGAACCCAGACAGGGCACCTACGAGCAGTACTTC

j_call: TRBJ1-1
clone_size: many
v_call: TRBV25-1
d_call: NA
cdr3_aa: CASSEPELVFF
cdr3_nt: TGTGCCAGCAGTGAACCCGAGTTAGTTTTCTTT

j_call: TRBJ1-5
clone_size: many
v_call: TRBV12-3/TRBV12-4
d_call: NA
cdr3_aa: CASSFSGADQPQHF
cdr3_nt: TGTGCCAGCAGTTTTTCAGGGGCCGATCAGCCCCAGCATTTT

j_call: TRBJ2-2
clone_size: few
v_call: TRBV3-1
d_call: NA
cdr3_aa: CASSQDFRSGGELFF
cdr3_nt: TGTGCCAGCAGCCAAGATTTCAGGTCCGGCGGGGAGCTGTTTTTT

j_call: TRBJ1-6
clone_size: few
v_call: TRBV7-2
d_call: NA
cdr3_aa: CASSLGQVPFPLHF
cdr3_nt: TGTGCCAGCAGCTTAGGGCAGGTCCCATTCCCCCTCCACTTT

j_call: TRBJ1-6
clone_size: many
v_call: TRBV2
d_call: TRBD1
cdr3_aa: CASSEDRGSSPLHF
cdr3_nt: TGTGCCAGCAGTGAGGACAGGGGAAGTTCACCCCTCCACTTT

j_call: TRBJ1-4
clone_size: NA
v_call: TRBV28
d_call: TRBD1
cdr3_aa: CASSSRTGRDEKLFF
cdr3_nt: TGTGCCAGCAGTTCGAGGACAGGGAGAGATGAAAAACTGTTTTTT

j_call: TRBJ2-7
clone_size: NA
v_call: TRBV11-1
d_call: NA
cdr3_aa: CASSSRGRGGPHEQYF
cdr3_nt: TGTGCCAGCAGCTCCAGGGGCAGGGGCGGCCCCCACGAGCAGTACTTC

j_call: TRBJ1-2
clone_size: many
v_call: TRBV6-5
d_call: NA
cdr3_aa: CASSYSTRSNGYTF
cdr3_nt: TGTGCCAGCAGTTACTCGACCCGGTCTAATGGCTACACCTTC

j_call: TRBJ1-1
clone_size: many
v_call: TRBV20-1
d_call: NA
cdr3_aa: CSASIIGDGTEAFF
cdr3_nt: TGCAGTGCTAGTATTATAGGGGATGGCACTGAAGCTTTCTTT

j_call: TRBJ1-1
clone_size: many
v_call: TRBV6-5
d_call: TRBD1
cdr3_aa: CASSSITGVNMNTEAFF
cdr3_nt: TGTGCCAGCAGTTCCATTACAGGGGTGAACATGAACACTGAAGCTTTCTTT

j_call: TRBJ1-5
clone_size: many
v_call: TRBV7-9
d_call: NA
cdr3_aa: CASSLELSYGSNQPQHF
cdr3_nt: TGTGCCAGCAGCTTAGAGTTAAGTTATGGGAGCAATCAGCCCCAGCATTTT